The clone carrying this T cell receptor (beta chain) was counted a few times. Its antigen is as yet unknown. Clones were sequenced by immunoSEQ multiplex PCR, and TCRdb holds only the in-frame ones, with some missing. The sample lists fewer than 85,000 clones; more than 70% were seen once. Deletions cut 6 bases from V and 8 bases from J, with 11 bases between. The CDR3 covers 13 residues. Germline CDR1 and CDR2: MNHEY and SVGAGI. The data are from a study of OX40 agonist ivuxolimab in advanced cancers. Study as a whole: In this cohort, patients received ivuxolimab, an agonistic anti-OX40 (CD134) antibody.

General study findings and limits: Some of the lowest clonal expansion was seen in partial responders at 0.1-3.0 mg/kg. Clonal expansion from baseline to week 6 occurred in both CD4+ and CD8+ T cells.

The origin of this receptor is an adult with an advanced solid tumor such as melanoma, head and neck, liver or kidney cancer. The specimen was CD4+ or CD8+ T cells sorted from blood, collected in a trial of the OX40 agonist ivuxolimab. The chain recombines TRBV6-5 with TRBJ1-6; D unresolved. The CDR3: CASSLSTYSPLHF. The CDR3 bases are TGTGCCAGCAGCCTCTCGACATATTCACCCCTCCACTTT.